The text below deals with one TCR beta chain. This sample is drawn from a study of shared clonotypes between healthy human individuals. Study-level background: Three plates were used per donor for CD4 naive, three for CD4 memory, two for CD8 naive and one for CD8 memory.

The authors' processing: Filtering differed for immunoSEQ, which gave only junction sequences without quality scores. Only in-frame clones appear in the TCRdb table, and some are missing; sequencing was by immunoSEQ multiplex PCR. V and J calls and clone size are those listed in that table; D and trimming were worked out from the DNA. The sample contains approximately 1.4 million clones, 98% of which appear only once. CDR1 and CDR2 from the germline V gene are MNHNS and SASEGT. Trimming left V 6 bases short and J 9 bases short, with 12 bases between. The CDR3 runs to 12 residues. What was sequenced was naive CD4+ T cells sorted from blood. Subset given: CD45RA+ positively selected. The chain joins TRBV6-1 to TRBJ2-1; D remains ambiguous. The sequence came from a man younger than 40 in good health. The CDR3 DNA is TGTGCCAGCAGGCTGACCTCCGGTGAGCAGTTCTTC. It encodes CASRLTSGEQFF.